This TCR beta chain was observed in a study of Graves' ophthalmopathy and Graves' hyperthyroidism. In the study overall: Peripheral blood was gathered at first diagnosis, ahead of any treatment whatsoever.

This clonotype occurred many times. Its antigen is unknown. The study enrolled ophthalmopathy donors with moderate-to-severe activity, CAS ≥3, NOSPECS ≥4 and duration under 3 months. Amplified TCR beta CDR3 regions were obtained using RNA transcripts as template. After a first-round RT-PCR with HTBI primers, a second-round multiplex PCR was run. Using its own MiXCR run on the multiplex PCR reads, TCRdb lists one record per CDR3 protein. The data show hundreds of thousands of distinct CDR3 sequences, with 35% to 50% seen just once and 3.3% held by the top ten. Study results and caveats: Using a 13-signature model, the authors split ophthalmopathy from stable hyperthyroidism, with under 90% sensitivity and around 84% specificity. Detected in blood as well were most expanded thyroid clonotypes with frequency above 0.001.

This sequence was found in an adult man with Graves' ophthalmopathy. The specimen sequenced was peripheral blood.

CDR3 in amino acids: CASSLAGGGYTF. CDR3 sequence (DNA): TGTGCCAGCAGCTTAGCTGGGGGTGGCTACACCTTC. The rearrangement joins TRBV7-9 to TRBJ1-2, with TRBD1 as a possible D gene (5 bases). The CDR3 runs 12 residues. Trimming took off 0 bases at V and 7 bases at J, with 6 bases between the two ends. CDR1 SEHNR and CDR2 FQNEAQ come from the germline V gene (reference sequence).